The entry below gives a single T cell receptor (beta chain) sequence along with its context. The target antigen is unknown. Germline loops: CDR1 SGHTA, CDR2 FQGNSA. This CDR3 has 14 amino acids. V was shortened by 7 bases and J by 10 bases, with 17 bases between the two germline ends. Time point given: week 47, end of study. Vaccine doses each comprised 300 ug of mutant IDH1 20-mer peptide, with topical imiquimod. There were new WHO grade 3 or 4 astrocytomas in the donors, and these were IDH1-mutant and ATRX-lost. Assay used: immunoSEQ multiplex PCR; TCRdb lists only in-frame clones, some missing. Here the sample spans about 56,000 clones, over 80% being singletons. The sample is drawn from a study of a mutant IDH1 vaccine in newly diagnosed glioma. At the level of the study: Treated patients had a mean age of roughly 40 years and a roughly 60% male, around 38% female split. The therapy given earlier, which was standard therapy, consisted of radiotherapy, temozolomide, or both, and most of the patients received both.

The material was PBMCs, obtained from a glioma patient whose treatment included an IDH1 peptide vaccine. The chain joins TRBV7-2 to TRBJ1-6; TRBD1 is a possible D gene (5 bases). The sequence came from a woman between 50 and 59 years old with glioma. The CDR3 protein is CASTVGGRGSPLHF. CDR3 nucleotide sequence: TGTGCCAGCACCGTCGGGGGGAGGGGATCACCCCTCCACTTT. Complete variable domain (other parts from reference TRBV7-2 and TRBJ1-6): GAGVSQSPSNKVTEKGKDVELRCDPISGHTALYWYRQSLGQGLEFLIYFQGNSAPDKSGLPSDRFSAERTGGSVSTLTIQRTQQEDSAVYLCASTVGGRGSPLHFGNGTRLTVT.